This section outlines one TCR beta chain sequence together with its context. Assay: immunoSEQ multiplex PCR; the TCRdb copy retains only in-frame clones and omits some. The sample carries under 90,000 clones, approximately 94% recorded once. This entry belongs to a study of OX40 agonist ivuxolimab in advanced cancers. Germline assignment: CDR1 SGDLS and CDR2 YYNGEE. The CDR3 has 16 amino acids. The V segment lost 0 bases and the J segment 5 bases; nucleotides outside the gene matches: 8. The sequencing used CD4+ or CD8+ T cells sorted from blood, collected in a trial of the OX40 agonist ivuxolimab. This TCR derives from an adult with an advanced solid tumor such as melanoma, head and neck, liver or kidney cancer. The chain uses TRBV9 and TRBJ2-3; 8 bases are a match to TRBD2. The CDR3 loop reads CASSVVPAGVEDTQYF. The CDR3 coding sequence is TGTGCCAGCAGCGTAGTCCCAGCGGGGGTAGAAGATACGCAGTATTTT.